A selection of T cell receptor beta chains follows, all from one sample in a study of blood T cells in healthy people across ages. TCRdb reprocessed the 5' RACE reads via MiXCR and lists one record per CDR3 protein. Here the sample spans around 1.5 million distinct CDR3 sequences, around 55% being singletons. Material: blood. The receptors originated from a man in his late teens or twenties in good health. The CDR3 runs from the conserved cysteine through the conserved F or W. Fields, in order: D gene, clone size, V gene, J gene, CDR3 DNA, CDR3 protein. The D gene is left open where the match is weak. The listing skips clone size in some rows; elsewhere it reads once, few, many or a size class.

TRBD1,-,TRBV20-1,TRBJ2-7,TGCAGTGCCACAGACAGGGTAGGCTCCGAGCAGTACTTC,CSATDRVGSEQYF
-,-,TRBV11-2,TRBJ2-7,TGTGCCAGCAGCTCCCTCCCTTACTACGAACAGTACTTC,CASSSLPYYEQYF
-,-,TRBV2,TRBJ2-6,TGTGCCAGCAGTCGCAACTATTACGAGAAGGGACGGGAACCCTCTGGGGCCAACGTCCTGACTTTC,CASSRNYYEKGREPSGANVLTF
TRBD1,few,TRBV6-5,TRBJ1-2,TGTGCCAGCAGCTTATCTACAGGGGAACTCAGGGTTGATCAGGGCTACACCTTC,CASSLSTGELRVDQGYTF
TRBD2,-,TRBV4-2,TRBJ2-7,TGTGCCAGCAGCCGACCGACTAGCGGGAAGGCCTACGAGCAGTACTTC,CASSRPTSGKAYEQYF
-,few,TRBV10-3,TRBJ2-6,TGTGCCTATGGCCCTGGGGCCAACGTCCTGACTTTC,CAYGPGANVLTF
-,-,TRBV12-3/TRBV12-4,TRBJ1-6,TGTGCCAGCAGGGAATACACCGCGAATAATTCACCCCTCCACTTT,CASREYTANNSPLHF
-,few,TRBV4-1,TRBJ2-4,TGCGCCAGCAGCCAAGAACCGTCGAGTGGGGCCAAAAACATTCAGTACTTC,CASSQEPSSGAKNIQYF
TRBD1,-,TRBV5-1,TRBJ2-5,TGCGCCAGCAGCTCAGGACAGGGAGAATGGATTCCGAACCAAGAGACCCAGTACTTC,CASSSGQGEWIPNQETQYF
-,-,TRBV13,TRBJ1-6,TGTGCCAGCAGCTTAGGCCAAGGACAATCTTCACCCCTCCACTTT,CASSLGQGQSSPLHF
-,-,TRBV25-1,TRBJ2-3,TGTGCCAGCAGTGAGGAGGTGGCGGGAACAGATACGCAGTATTTT,CASSEEVAGTDTQYF
-,-,TRBV4-3,TRBJ1-2,TGCGCCAGCAGCCTTTGGGGTATCGGGGAAGGCTACACCTTC,CASSLWGIGEGYTF
TRBD2,-,TRBV20-1,TRBJ2-5,TGCAGTGCTAGAGCCAGGACTAGCGGGAGTCTTTTGGACAATGAGCAGTACTTC,CSARARTSGSLLDNEQYF
TRBD1,-,TRBV10-3,TRBJ1-3,TGTGCCACCCTAACACCGACAGGGGGAAACACCATATATTTT,CATLTPTGGNTIYF
TRBD1,-,TRBV6-1,TRBJ2-7,TGTGCCAGCGGGGGCTCGGGACAGGGTGCCTACGAGCAGTACTTC,CASGGSGQGAYEQYF
-,many,TRBV27,TRBJ2-7,TGTGCCAGCAGTTTAGGACGCTACTACGAGCAGTACTTC,CASSLGRYYEQYF
-,few,TRBV29-1,TRBJ2-1,TGCAGCGTTGTACAGCGGTCCTACAATGAGCAGTTCTTC,CSVVQRSYNEQFF
-,-,TRBV7-6,TRBJ1-6,TGTGCCAGCAGCTTAGCGGGCAGGGGAAGGGATTCACCCCCCCACTTT,CASSLAGRGRDSPPHF
-,many,TRBV29-1,TRBJ2-5,TGCAGCGTTGAAGAGACCCGGGGCCAGTACTTC,CSVEETRGQYF
-,-,TRBV13,TRBJ2-3,TGTGCCAGCAGCTTCAACGGGGTCACAGATACGCAGTATTTT,CASSFNGVTDTQYF
-,-,TRBV5-1,TRBJ2-6,TGCGCCAGCAGCGGATACAGGGTGGACTCTGGGGCCAACGTCCTGACTTTC,CASSGYRVDSGANVLTF
-,-,TRBV3-1,TRBJ2-2,TGTGCCAGCAGCCAAGAAGTGGGGAGACACACCGGGGAGCTGTTTTTT,CASSQEVGRHTGELFF
-,-,TRBV28,TRBJ2-4,TGTGCCAGCACCAAATCCAGGGTCGGGAACATTCAGTACTTC,CASTKSRVGNIQYF
-,-,TRBV12-3/TRBV12-4,TRBJ2-3,TGTACCAGCAGGGGTCAGGGGCTGGGCACAGATACGCAGTATTTT,CTSRGQGLGTDTQYF
-,many,TRBV9,TRBJ2-5,TGTGCCAGCAGCGTAGAAGGGGAGACCCAGTACTTC,CASSVEGETQYF
-,-,TRBV2,TRBJ2-2,TGTGCCAGCACCCGAAGGGGACTCACGAACACCGGGGAGCTGTTTTTT,CASTRRGLTNTGELFF
TRBD2,-,TRBV7-2,TRBJ2-3,TGTGCCAGCAGCTTACAAGCGGGAGGGCCCACAGATACGCAGTATTTT,CASSLQAGGPTDTQYF
-,few,TRBV6-6,TRBJ2-7,TGTGCCAGCAGGGGGGCTTCTTTCGAGCAGTACTTC,CASRGASFEQYF